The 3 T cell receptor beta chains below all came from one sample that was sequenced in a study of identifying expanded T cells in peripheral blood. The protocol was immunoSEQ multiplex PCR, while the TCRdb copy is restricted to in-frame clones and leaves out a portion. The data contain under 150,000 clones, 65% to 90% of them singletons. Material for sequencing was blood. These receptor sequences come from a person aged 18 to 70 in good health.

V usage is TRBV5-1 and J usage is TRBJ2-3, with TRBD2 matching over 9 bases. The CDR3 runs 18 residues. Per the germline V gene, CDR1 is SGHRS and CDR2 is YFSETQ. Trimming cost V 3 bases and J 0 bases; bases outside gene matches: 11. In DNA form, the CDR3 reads TGCGCCAGCAGCTCCTACCCTAGCGGGGACTGGAGCACAGATACGCAGTATTTT. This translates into CASSSYPSGDWSTDTQYF.

Here the CDR3 DNA reads TGTGCCAGCAGCTTCATGAGCGGGAGTAATATCGGGGAGCTGTTTTTT. It encodes CASSFMSGSNIGELFF. The genes are TRBV5-6 and TRBJ2-2, with 8 positions matching TRBD2. The ends lost 2 bases at V and 7 bases at J; junction bases unmatched: 10. The CDR3 totals 16 residues. The V gene's germline CDR1 is SGHDT and CDR2 YYEEEE. The entire variable domain, with the rest obtained from reference TRBV5-6 and TRBJ2-2, is as follows: DAGVTQSPTHLIKTRGQQVTLRCSPKSGHDTVSWYQQALGQGPQFIFQYYEEEERQRGNFPDRFSGHQFPNYSSELNVNALLLGDSALYLCASSFMSGSNIGELFFGEGSRLTVL.

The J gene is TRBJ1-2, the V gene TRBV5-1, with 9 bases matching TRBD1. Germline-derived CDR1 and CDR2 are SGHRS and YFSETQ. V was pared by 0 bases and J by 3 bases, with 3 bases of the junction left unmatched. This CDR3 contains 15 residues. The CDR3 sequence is CASSLEDRGDYGYTF. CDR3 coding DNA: TGCGCCAGCAGCTTGGAGGACAGGGGAGACTATGGCTACACCTTC.